This T cell receptor (beta chain) was obtained from a study of T cell repertoires in cytomegalovirus infection. General study points: Summed frequency of public TCR beta families distinguished CMV carriers with the relevant HLA.

TCRdb analysed the reads with MiXCR anew, one entry per CDR3 protein. This table holds fewer than 350,000 distinct CDR3 sequences, about 28% found once. Note on this clonotype: The antigen is not known.

The CDR3 is 15 amino acids. The ends were cut back, 3 bases at V and 4 bases at J, with 18 bases in the middle. The germline V gene has CDR1 DFQATT and CDR2 SNEGSKA (reference sequence). This sequence joins TRBV20-1 and TRBJ1-2; no definite D call. The clonotype was recovered from a human donor in good health (CMV status not recorded). Some clones in this sample may be carry-over from other donors' samples. The sequences come from cultured PBMCs, collected from culture after CMV antigen stimulation. CDR3 residues: CSASPVGREIYGYTF. The CDR3 bases are TGCAGTGCTAGTCCCGTCGGACGGGAGATCTATGGCTACACCTTC.